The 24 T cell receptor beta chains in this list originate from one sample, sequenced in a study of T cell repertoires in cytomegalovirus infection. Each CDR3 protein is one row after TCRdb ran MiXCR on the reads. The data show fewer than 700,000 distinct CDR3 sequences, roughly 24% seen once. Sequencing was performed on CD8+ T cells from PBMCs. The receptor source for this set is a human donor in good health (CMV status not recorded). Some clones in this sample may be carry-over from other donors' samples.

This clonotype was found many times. CDR3 sequence (DNA): TGTGAGACAGGTTCCTACAATGAGCAGTTCTTC. Translating gives CETGSYNEQFF. The V and J genes are TRBV7-8 and TRBJ2-1, with D possibly being TRBD1 (6 bases). This CDR3 spans 11 amino acids. CDR1 is SGHVS, CDR2 FQNEAQ, per germline.

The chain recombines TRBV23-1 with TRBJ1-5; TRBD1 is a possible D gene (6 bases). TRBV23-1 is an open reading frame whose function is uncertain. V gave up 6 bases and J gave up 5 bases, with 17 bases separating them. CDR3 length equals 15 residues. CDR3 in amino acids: CASRPLNREHQPQHF. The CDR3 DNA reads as TGCGCCAGCAGACCGCTCAACAGGGAGCATCAGCCCCAGCATTTT.

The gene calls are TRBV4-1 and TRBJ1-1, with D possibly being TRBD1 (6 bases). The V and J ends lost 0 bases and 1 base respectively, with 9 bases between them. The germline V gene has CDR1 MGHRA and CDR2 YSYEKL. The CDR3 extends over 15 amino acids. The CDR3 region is CASSQDSRGNTEAFF. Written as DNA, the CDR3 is TGCGCCAGCAGCCAAGATTCCAGGGGGAACACTGAAGCTTTCTTT.

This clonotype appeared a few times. The CDR3 nucleotides are TGTGCCAGCAGTTACTCGCTTACTGGGGGTTGGAATGAGCAGTTCTTC. This encodes CASSYSLTGGWNEQFF. The chain links TRBV6-5 to TRBJ2-1; D tentatively reads TRBD1 or TRBD2 (5 bases each). The V end was cut by 0 bases, the J end by 7 bases, with 16 bases between. The CDR3 is 16 amino acids. Germline loops: CDR1 MNHEY, CDR2 SVGAGI.

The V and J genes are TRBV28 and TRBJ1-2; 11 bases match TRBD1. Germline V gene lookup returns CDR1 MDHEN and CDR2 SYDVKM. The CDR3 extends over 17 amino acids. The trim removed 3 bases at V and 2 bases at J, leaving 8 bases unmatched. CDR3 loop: CASSFRGTGGLNYGYTF. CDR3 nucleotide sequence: TGTGCCAGCAGTTTCAGAGGGACAGGGGGTCTAAACTATGGCTACACCTTC.

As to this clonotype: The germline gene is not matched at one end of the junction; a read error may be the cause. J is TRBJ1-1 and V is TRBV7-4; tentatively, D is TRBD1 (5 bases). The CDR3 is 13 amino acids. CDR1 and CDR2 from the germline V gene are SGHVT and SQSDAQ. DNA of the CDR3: TGTGTCAGCAGCTTGGGGGGAATCCCTGAAGCTTTCTTT. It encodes CVSSLGGIPEAFF.

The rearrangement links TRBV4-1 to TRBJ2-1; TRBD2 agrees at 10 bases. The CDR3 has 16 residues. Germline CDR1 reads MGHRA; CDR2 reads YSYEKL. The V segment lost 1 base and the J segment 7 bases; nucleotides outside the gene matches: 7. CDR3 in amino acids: CASSQGTAGGQNEQFF. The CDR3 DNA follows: TGCGCCAGCAGCCAAGGGACAGCGGGGGGGCAAAATGAGCAGTTCTTC.

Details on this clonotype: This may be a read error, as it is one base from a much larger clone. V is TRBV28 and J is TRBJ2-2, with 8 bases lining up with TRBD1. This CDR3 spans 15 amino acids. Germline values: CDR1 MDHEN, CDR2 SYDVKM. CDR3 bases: TGTGTCATCCGACAGGGGACAAAACCTTCCGGGGAGCTGTTTTTT. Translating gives CVIRQGTKPSGELFF.

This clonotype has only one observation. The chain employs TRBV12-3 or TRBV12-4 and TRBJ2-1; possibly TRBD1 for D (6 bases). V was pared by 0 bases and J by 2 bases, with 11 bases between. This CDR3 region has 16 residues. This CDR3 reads CASSLAQQGPYNEQFF. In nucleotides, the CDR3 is TGTGCCAGCAGTTTAGCGCAACAGGGCCCCTACAATGAGCAGTTCTTC.

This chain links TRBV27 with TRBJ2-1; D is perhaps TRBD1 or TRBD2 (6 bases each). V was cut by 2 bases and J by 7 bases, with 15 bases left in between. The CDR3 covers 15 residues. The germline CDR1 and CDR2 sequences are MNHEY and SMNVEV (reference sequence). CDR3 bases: TGTGCCAGCAGTTTAGGGCTAGGGGGGCCTAATGAGCAGTTCTTC. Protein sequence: CASSLGLGGPNEQFF.

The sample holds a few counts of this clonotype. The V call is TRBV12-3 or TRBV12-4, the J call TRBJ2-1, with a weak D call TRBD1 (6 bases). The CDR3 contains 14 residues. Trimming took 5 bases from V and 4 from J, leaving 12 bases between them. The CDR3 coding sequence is TGTGCCAGCAGTCCGGGACACTTTTACAATGAGCAGTTCTTC. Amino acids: CASSPGHFYNEQFF.

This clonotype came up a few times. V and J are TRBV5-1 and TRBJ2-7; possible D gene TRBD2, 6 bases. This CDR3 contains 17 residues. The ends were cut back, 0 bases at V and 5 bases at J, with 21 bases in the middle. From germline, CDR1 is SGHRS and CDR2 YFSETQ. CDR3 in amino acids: CASSLVPQGEASHEQYF. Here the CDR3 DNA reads TGCGCCAGCAGCTTGGTGCCCCAAGGGGAGGCGTCTCACGAGCAGTACTTC.

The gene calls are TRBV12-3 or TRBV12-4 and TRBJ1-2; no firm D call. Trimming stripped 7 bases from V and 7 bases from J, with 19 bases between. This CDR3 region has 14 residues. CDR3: CASTLTPVAFGYTF. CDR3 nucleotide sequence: TGTGCCAGCACCTTGACCCCAGTGGCGTTTGGCTACACCTTC.

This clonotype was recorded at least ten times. The CDR3 protein is CASSSSSGSSYNEQFF. The CDR3 DNA follows: TGTGCCAGCAGTTCTTCTAGCGGCAGCTCCTACAATGAGCAGTTCTTC. The V call is TRBV12-3 or TRBV12-4, the J call TRBJ2-1, with 7 bases identical to TRBD2. CDR3 length: 16 amino acids. With V trimmed by 4 bases and J by 0 bases, 6 bases remained unmatched.

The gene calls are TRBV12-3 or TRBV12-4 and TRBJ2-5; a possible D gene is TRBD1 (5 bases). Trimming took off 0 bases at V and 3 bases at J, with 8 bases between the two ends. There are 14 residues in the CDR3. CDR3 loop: CASSLADRKETQYF. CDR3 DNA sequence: TGTGCCAGCAGTTTAGCTGACAGAAAAGAGACCCAGTACTTC.

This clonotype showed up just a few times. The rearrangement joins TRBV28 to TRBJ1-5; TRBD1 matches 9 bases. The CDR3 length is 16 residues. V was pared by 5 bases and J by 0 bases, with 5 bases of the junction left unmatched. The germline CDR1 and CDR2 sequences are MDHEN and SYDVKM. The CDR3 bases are TGTGCCAGCAGTCCGGACAGGGGACGTAGCAATCAGCCCCAGCATTTT. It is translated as CASSPDRGRSNQPQHF.

The CDR3 is CASSHPRDGTEAFF. In DNA form, the CDR3 reads TGTGCCAGCAGTCATCCCAGGGATGGGACTGAAGCTTTCTTT. The J gene is TRBJ1-1, the V gene TRBV7-6, with TRBD1 as a possible D gene (5 bases). Trimming removed 6 bases at V and 5 bases at J, with 16 bases between. This CDR3 has 14 amino acids. Germline CDR1 SGHVS, CDR2 FNYEAQ. Complete variable domain (other parts from reference TRBV7-6 and TRBJ1-1): GAGVSQSPRYKVTKRGQDVALRCDPISGHVSLYWYRQALGQGPEFLTYFNYEAQQDKSGLPNDRFSAERPEGSISTLTIQRTEQRDSAMYRCASSHPRDGTEAFFGQGTRLTVV.

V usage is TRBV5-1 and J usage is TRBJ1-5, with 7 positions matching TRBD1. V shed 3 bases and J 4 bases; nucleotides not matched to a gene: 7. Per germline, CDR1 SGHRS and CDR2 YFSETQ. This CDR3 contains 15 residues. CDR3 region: CASSWGTGDNQPQHF. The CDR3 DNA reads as TGCGCCAGCAGCTGGGGAACAGGGGATAATCAGCCCCAGCATTTT.

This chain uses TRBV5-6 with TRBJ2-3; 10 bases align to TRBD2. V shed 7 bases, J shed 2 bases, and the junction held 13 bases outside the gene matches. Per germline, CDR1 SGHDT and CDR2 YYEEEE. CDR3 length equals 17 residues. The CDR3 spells CASLGASGGLSTDTQYF. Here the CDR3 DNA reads TGTGCCAGCTTAGGGGCTAGCGGGGGACTTTCCACAGATACGCAGTATTTT.

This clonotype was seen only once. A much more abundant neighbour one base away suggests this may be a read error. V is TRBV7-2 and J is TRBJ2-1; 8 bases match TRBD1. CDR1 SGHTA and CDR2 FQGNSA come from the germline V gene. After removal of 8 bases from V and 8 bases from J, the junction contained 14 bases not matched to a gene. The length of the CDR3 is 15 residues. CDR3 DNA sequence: TGTGCCAGCCCCCGGGGGCAGGGGGCGGGCGATGAGCAGTTCTTC. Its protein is CASPRGQGAGDEQFF.

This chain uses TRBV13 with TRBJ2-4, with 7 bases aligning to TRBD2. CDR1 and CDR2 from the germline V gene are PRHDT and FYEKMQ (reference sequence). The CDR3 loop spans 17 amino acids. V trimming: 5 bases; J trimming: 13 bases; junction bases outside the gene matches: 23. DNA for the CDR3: TGTGCCAGCAGCCATAGGTCAGGACGGGGACTACCTTCCGAACAGTACTTC. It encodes CASSHRSGRGLPSEQYF.

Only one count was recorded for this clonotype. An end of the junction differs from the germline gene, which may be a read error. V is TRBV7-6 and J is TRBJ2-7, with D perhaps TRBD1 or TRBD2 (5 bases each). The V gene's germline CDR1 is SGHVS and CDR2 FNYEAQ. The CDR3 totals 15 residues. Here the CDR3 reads CVSSLEAGSSYEQYF. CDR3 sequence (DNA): TGTGTCAGCAGCTTAGAGGCAGGGAGCTCCTACGAGCAGTACTTC.

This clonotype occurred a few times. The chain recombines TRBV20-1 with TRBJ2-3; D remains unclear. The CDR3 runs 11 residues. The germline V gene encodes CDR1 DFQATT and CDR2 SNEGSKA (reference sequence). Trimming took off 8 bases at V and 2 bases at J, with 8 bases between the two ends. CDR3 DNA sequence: TGCAGTTCAACTTTCACAGATACGCAGTATTTT. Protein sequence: CSSTFTDTQYF.

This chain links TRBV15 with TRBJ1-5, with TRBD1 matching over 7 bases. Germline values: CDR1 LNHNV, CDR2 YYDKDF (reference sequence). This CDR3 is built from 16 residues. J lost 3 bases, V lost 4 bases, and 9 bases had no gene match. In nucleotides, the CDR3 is TGTGCCACCAGCAAACCTGGGACAGCCCTCAATCAGCCCCAGCATTTT. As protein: CATSKPGTALNQPQHF.